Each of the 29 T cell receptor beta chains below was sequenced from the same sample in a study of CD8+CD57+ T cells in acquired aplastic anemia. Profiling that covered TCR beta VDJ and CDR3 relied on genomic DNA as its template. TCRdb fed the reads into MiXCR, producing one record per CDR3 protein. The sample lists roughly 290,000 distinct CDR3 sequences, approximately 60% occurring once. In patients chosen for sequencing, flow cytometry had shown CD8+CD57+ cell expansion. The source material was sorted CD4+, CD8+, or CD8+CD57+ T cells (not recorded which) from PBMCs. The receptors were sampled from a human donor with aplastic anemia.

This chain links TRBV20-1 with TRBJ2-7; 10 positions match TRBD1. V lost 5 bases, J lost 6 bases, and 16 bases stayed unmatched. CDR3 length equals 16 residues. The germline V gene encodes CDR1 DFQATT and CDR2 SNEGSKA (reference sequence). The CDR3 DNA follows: TGCAGTGCTGGTATCCAAACCGGGACAGGGGTGTCCGAGCAGTACTTC. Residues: CSAGIQTGTGVSEQYF.

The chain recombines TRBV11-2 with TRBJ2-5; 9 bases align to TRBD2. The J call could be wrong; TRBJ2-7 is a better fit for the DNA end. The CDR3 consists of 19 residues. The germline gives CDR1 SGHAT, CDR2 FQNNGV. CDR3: CASSPQAAGGPGQQYEQYF. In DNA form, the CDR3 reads TGTGCCAGCAGCCCCCAGGCAGCGGGAGGTCCCGGACAGCAGTACGAGCAGTACTTC.

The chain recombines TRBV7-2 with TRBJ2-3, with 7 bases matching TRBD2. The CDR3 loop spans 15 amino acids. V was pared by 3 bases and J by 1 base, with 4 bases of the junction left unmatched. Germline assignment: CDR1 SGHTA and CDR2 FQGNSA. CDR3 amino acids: CASSFGGGGTDTQYF. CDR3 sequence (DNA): TGTGCCAGCAGCTTTGGTGGGGGGGGCACAGATACGCAGTATTTT.

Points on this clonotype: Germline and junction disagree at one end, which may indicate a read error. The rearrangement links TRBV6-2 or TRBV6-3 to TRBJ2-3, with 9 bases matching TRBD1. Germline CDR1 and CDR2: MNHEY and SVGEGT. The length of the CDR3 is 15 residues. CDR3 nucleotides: TGTGCCAGCAGTCCCGACAGGGGGAGTACAGATGCGCAGTATTTT. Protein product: CASSPDRGSTDAQYF.

CDR3: CSARETSGRETQYF. For the CDR3, the DNA is TGCAGTGCTAGAGAAACTAGCGGAAGAGAGACCCAGTACTTC. This chain connects TRBV20-1 to TRBJ2-5; TRBD2 matches at 8 bases. The CDR3 spans 14 residues. The V segment lost 0 bases and the J segment 4 bases; nucleotides outside the gene matches: 4. CDR1 and CDR2 (germline): DFQATT, SNEGSKA (reference sequence).

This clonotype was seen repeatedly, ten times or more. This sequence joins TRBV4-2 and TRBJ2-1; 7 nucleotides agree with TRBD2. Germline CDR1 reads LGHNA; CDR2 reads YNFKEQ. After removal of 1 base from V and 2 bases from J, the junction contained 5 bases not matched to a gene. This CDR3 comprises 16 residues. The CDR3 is CASSQVGGRAYNEQFF. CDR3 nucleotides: TGTGCCAGCAGCCAAGTCGGCGGGAGAGCCTACAATGAGCAGTTCTTC.

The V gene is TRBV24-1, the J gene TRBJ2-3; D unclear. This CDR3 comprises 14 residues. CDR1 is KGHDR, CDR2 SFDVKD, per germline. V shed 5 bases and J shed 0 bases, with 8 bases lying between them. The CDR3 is CATSGGISTDTQYF. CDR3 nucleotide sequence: TGTGCCACCAGTGGTGGGATTAGCACAGATACGCAGTATTTT.

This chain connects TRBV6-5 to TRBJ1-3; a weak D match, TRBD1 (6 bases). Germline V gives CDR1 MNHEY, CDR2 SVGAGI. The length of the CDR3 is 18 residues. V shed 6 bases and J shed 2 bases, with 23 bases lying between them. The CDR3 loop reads CASSRDWDTLSPGNTIYF. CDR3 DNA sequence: TGTGCCAGCAGCCGAGATTGGGACACTCTGAGTCCTGGAAACACCATATATTTT.

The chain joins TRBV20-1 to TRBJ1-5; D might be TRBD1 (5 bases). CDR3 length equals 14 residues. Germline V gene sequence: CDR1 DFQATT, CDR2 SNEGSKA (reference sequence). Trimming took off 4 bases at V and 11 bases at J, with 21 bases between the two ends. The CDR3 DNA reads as TGCAGTGCTACATCGGGACTAGCGGAAGAGACCCAGCATTTT. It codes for CSATSGLAEETQHF.

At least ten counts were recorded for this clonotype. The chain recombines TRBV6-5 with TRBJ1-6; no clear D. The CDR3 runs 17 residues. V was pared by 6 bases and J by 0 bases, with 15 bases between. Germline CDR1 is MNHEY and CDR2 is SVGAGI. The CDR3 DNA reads TGTGCCAGCAGCCATCGGACGTTGAGCTCCTATAATTCACCCCTCCACTTT. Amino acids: CASSHRTLSSYNSPLHF.

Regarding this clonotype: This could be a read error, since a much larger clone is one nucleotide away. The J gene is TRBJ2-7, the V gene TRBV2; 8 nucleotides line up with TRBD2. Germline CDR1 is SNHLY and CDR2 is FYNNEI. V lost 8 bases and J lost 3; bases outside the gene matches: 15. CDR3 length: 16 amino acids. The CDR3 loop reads CASSPLNGGVSYEQYF. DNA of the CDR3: TGTGCCAGCTCACCACTCAACGGGGGGGTGAGCTACGAGCAGTACTTC.

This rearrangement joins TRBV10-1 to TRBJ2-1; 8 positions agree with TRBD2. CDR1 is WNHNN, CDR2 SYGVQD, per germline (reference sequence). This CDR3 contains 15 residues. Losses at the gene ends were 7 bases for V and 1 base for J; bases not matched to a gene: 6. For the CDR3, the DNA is TGCGCCAGCAAGGGGGGCGGGAGGTCCTACAATGAGCAGTTCTTC. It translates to CASKGGGRSYNEQFF.

In DNA form, the CDR3 reads TGCAGTGCTAGTCCTAGCGGGGGGAAGCAGTACTTC. Translating it yields CSASPSGGKQYF. The chain links TRBV20-1 to TRBJ2-7, with 11 bases lining up with TRBD2. Germline trimming cut 3 bases from V and 8 bases from J; bases unmatched to any gene: 3. Per the germline V gene, CDR1 is DFQATT and CDR2 is SNEGSKA (reference sequence). The CDR3 is 12 amino acids.

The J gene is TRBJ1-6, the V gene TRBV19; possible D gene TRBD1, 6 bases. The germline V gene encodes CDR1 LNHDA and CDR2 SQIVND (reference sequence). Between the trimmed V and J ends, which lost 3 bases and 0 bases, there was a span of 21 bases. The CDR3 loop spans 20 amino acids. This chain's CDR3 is CASSIHRAGLASSYNSPLHF. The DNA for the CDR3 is TGTGCCAGTAGTATTCACAGGGCAGGACTGGCGAGCTCCTATAATTCACCCCTCCACTTT.

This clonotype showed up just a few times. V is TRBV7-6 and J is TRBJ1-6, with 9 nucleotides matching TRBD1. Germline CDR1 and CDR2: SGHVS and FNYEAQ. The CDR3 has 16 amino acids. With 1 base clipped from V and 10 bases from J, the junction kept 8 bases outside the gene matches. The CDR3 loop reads CASSLGGDRVGSPLHF. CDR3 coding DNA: TGTGCCAGCAGCTTAGGGGGGGACAGGGTTGGCTCACCCCTCCACTTT.

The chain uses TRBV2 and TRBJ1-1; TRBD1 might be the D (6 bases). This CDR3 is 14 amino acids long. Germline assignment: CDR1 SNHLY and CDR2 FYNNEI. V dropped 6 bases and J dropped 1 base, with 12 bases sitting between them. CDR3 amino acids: CASRKQGTNTEAFF. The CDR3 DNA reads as TGTGCCAGCAGAAAACAGGGTACGAACACTGAAGCTTTCTTT.

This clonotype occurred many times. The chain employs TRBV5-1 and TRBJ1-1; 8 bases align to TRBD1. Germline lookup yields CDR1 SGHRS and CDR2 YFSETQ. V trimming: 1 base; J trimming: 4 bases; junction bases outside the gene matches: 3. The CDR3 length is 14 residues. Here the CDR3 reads CASSLRGQATEAFF. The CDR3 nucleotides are TGCGCCAGCAGCTTGAGGGGACAGGCCACTGAAGCTTTCTTT.

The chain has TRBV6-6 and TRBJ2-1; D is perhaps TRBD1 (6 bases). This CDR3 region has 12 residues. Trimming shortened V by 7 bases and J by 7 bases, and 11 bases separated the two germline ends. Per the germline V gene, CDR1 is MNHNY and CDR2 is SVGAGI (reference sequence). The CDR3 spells CASIARGNEQFF. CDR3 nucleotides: TGTGCCAGCATCGCAAGGGGGAATGAGCAGTTCTTC.

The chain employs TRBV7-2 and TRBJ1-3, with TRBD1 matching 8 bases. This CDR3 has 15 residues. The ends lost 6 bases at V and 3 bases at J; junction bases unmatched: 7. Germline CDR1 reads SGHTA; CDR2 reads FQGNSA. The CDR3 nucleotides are TGTGCCAGCAGATCGGACAGGGCAGGTGGAAACACCATATATTTT. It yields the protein CASRSDRAGGNTIYF.

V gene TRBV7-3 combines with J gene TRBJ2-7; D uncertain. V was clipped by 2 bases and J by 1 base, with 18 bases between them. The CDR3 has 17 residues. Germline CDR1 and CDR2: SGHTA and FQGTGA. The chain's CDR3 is CASSLVTTGPTSYEQYF. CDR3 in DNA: TGTGCCAGCAGCTTAGTCACTACCGGGCCCACTTCCTACGAGCAGTACTTC.

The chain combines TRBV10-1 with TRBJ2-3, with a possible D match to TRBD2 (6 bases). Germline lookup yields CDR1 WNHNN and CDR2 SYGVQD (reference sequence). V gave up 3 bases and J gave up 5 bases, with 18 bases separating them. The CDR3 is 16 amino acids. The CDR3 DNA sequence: TGCGCCAGCAGTGACCCGTCACCGGGGGATATAGATACGCAGTATTTT. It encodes CASSDPSPGDIDTQYF.

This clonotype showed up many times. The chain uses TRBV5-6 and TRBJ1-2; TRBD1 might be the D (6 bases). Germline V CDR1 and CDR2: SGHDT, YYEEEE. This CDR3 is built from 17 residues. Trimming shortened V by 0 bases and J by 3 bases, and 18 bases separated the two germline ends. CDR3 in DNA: TGTGCCAGCAGCTTGGCCGTCAGGGGTTTGGCTCACTATGGCTACACCTTC. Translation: CASSLAVRGLAHYGYTF. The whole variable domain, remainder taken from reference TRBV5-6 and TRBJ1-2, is DAGVTQSPTHLIKTRGQQVTLRCSPKSGHDTVSWYQQALGQGPQFIFQYYEEEERQRGNFPDRFSGHQFPNYSSELNVNALLLGDSALYLCASSLAVRGLAHYGYTFGSGTRLTVV.

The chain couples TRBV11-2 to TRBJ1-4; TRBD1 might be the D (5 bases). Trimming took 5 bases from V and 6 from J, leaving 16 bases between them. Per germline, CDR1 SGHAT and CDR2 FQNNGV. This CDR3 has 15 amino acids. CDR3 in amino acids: CASSAYSRGYEKLFF. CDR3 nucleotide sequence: TGTGCCAGCAGCGCTTACAGTCGGGGGTATGAAAAACTGTTTTTT.

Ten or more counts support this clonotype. The CDR3 DNA follows: TGTGCCAGCAGCGGTAGCGGGCACCAAGAGACCCAGTACTTC. Translated: CASSGSGHQETQYF. The rearrangement links TRBV9 to TRBJ2-5; 7 nucleotides align to TRBD2. The V gene end was trimmed by 3 bases and the J gene end by 0 bases; junction bases not matched to a gene: 2. Germline CDR1 reads SGDLS; CDR2 reads YYNGEE. This CDR3 has 14 amino acids.

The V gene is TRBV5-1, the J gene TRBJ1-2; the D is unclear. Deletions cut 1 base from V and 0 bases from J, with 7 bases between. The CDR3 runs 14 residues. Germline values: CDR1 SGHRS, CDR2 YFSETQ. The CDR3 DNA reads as TGCGCCAGCAGCTTGCGTACGGCTAACTATGGCTACACCTTC. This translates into CASSLRTANYGYTF.

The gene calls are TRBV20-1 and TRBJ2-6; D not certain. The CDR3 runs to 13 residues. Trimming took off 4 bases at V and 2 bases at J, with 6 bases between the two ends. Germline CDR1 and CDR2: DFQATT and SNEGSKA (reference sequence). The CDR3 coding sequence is TGCAGTGCTACTAGACCTGGGGCCAACGTCCTGACTTTC. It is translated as CSATRPGANVLTF.

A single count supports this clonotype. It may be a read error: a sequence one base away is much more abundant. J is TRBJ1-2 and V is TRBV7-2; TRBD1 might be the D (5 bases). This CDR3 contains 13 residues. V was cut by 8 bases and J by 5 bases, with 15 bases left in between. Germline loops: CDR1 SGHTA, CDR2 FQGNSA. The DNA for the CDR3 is TGTGCCAGCGGAATCGGGGCAGGGTATGGCTACACCTTC. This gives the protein CASGIGAGYGYTF.

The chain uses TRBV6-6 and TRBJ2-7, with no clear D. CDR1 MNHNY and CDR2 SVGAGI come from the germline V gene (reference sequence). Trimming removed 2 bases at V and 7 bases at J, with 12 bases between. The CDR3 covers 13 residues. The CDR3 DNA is TGTGCCAGCAGTTACGGGTCCAGACCTGAGCAGTACTTC. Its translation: CASSYGSRPEQYF.

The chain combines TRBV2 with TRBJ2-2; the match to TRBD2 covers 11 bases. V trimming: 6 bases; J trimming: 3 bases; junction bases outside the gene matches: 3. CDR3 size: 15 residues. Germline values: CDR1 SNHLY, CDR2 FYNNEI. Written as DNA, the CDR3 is TGTGCCAGCAGCCGGACTAGCGGGTACACCGGGGAGCTGTTTTTT. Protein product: CASSRTSGYTGELFF.